A selection of T cell receptor beta chains follows, all from one sample in a study of Ad26.COV2.S vaccination and SARS-CoV-2 variants. The table came from immunoSEQ multiplex PCR; TCRdb's copy has only in-frame clones and leaves some out. The table shows some 180,000 clones, with around 88% occurring only once. Sequenced material: peripheral blood, taken after recovery from COVID-19. The receptors were gathered from a human donor who had recovered from COVID-19. Each CDR3 is given with its conserved first and last residue. Fields, in order: V gene, clone size, D gene, J gene, CDR3 DNA, CDR3 protein. The D gene is left open where the match is weak. Clone size appears in some rows only: once, few, many, or a class for an expanded clone.

TRBV5-1	NA	NA	TRBJ1-2	TGCGCCAGCAGCTGGGGGACTACGAGAACCGATGGCTACACCTTC	CASSWGTTRTDGYTF
TRBV5-1	NA	NA	TRBJ2-5	TGCGCCAGCAGCTTGGGGGACACCCCCCGGACCCAGTACTTC	CASSLGDTPRTQYF
TRBV6-5	NA	NA	TRBJ1-6	TGTGCCAGCAGTTTAGGAGGTACTTCGTCACCCCTCCACTTT	CASSLGGTSSPLHF
TRBV19	NA	NA	TRBJ1-2	TGTGCCAGTAGTTCATTGGGGACAAGGGATGGCTACACCTTC	CASSSLGTRDGYTF
TRBV7-3	NA	TRBD1	TRBJ2-2	TGTGCCAGCAGCTTATACCCCCAGGGGGCCGGTACCGGGGAGCTGTTTTTT	CASSLYPQGAGTGELFF
TRBV6-5	few	NA	TRBJ1-1	TGTGCCAGCAGTTACCGTAAACAGGGAGTGAACACTGAAGCTTTCTTT	CASSYRKQGVNTEAFF
TRBV7-9	once	NA	TRBJ1-1	TGTGCCAGCAGCTTCTACATAGGGAGTATGAACACTGAAGCTTTCTTT	CASSFYIGSMNTEAFF
TRBV6-1	NA	TRBD1	TRBJ1-6	TGTGCCAGCAGTGAGGGGCGGAGAGGGACAGGGGACTCACCCCTCCACTTT	CASSEGRRGTGDSPLHF
TRBV30	NA	NA	TRBJ2-2	TGTGCCTGGAGTGGGATCGCGAACACCGGGGAGCTGTTTTTT	CAWSGIANTGELFF
TRBV5-1	NA	NA	TRBJ2-7	TGCGCCAGCTCGTCCCAGCGCGAGCAGTACTTC	CASSSQREQYF
TRBV3-1/TRBV3-2	NA	NA	TRBJ2-6	TGTGCCAGCAGCCAAGAGTGGACCAGCAACTCTGGGGCCAACGTCCTGACTTTC	CASSQEWTSNSGANVLTF
TRBV4-1	NA	NA	TRBJ1-2	TGCGCCAGCAGCCAAGATGGTCGGAAGGGAGGCTATGGCTACACCTTC	CASSQDGRKGGYGYTF
TRBV6-2/TRBV6-3	NA	TRBD1	TRBJ1-3	TGTGCCAGCAGTCATCCGGGACAGTCCACTGGAAACACCATATATTTT	CASSHPGQSTGNTIYF
TRBV2	NA	NA	TRBJ2-1	TGTGCCACCTCGAGCCACTACAATGAGCAGTTCTTC	CATSSHYNEQFF
TRBV18	NA	NA	TRBJ2-2	TGTGCCAGCTCAGAGGGAGCGGGTCCATCTACCGGGGAGCTGTTTTTT	CASSEGAGPSTGELFF
TRBV19	NA	NA	TRBJ2-7	TGTGCCAGTAGTCCGGGTAGGGGGGGTGACGAGCAGTACTTC	CASSPGRGGDEQYF
TRBV15	NA	NA	TRBJ1-2	TGTGCCACCAGCAGAGATCACCCATACTATGGCTACACCTTC	CATSRDHPYYGYTF
TRBV12-3/TRBV12-4	NA	NA	TRBJ1-1	TGTGCCAGCAGTTTCGGGGGGCGGAGAGCTTTCTTT	CASSFGGRRAFF